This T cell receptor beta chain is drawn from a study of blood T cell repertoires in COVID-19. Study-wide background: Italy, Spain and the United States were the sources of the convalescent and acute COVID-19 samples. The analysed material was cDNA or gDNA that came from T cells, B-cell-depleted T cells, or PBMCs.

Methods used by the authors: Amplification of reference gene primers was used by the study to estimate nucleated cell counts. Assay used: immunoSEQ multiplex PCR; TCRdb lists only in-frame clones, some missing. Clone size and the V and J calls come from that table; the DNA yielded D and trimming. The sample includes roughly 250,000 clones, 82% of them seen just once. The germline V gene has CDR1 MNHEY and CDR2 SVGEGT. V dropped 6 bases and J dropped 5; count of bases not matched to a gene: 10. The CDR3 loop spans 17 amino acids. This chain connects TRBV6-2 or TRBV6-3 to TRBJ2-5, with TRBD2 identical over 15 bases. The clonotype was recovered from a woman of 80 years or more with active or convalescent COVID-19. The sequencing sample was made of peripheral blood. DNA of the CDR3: TGTGCCAGCAGCCCTGGACTAGCGGGGGGGCACTTGGAGACCCAGTACTTC. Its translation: CASSPGLAGGHLETQYF.